A single sample is the source of the 16 T cell receptor beta chains below, sequenced in a study of OX40 agonist ivuxolimab in advanced cancers. The table came from immunoSEQ multiplex PCR; TCRdb's copy has only in-frame clones and leaves some out. The table lists 39,000 or so clones, more than 75% of them singletons, with under 40% in the top ten. The specimen was CD4+ or CD8+ T cells sorted from blood, collected in a trial of the OX40 agonist ivuxolimab. The receptor set was obtained from an adult with an advanced solid tumor such as melanoma, head and neck, liver or kidney cancer.

The V gene is TRBV10-3, the J gene TRBJ2-7, with TRBD1 matching 8 bases. Unmatched junction bases numbered 11, after V lost 10 bases and J lost 3 bases. This CDR3 spans 14 amino acids. Germline V CDR1 and CDR2: ENHRY, SYGVKD. CDR3 nucleotides: TGTGCCACTAAGGGTACACAGGGGGACTACGAGCAGTACTTC. Protein: CATKGTQGDYEQYF.

The chain uses TRBV5-4 and TRBJ2-5; 9 bases align to TRBD2. CDR3 length: 15 residues. Trimming at V came to 4 bases and at J to 4 bases, leaving 8 bases not matched to a gene. The germline CDR1 and CDR2 sequences are SGHNT and YYREEE (reference sequence). The CDR3 region is CASSASGTPPETQYF. In DNA form, the CDR3 reads TGTGCCAGCAGCGCTAGCGGGACTCCTCCAGAGACCCAGTACTTC.

The chain carries TRBV5-1 and TRBJ2-1; the match to TRBD2 covers 12 bases. Germline V gives CDR1 SGHRS, CDR2 YFSETQ. This CDR3 comprises 16 residues. V lost 0 bases, J lost 8 bases, and 6 bases stayed unmatched. Here the CDR3 DNA reads TGCGCCAGCAGCTTGGGCGCTAGCGGGGGGGCCGATGAGCAGTTCTTC. This encodes CASSLGASGGADEQFF.

This clone came up once. The chain carries TRBV7-6 and TRBJ2-7, with D maybe TRBD1 (6 bases). The V end was cut by 5 bases, the J end by 1 base, with 12 bases between. CDR1 is SGHVS and CDR2 is FNYEAQ in the germline V gene. The CDR3 runs 14 residues. In DNA, the CDR3 is TGTGCCAGCAGCCCCCGGGACACTTCCTACGAGCAGTACTTC. As protein: CASSPRDTSYEQYF.

This chain joins TRBV2 and TRBJ2-1, with D possibly matching TRBD1 (6 bases). The CDR3 is made up of 13 amino acids. Germline loops: CDR1 SNHLY, CDR2 FYNNEI. The V and J ends lost 9 bases and 9 bases respectively, with 18 bases between them. The CDR3 here is CASDQGKWGEQFF. In nucleotides, the CDR3 is TGTGCCAGTGATCAGGGGAAGTGGGGTGAGCAGTTCTTC.

The J gene is TRBJ1-2, the V gene TRBV30; TRBD1 might be the D (5 bases). CDR1 GTSNPN and CDR2 SVGIG come from the germline V gene (reference sequence). The V and J ends lost 2 bases and 4 bases respectively, with 17 bases between them. There are 15 residues in the CDR3. CDR3 nucleotide sequence: TGTGCCTGGAGTTATCTACCCTCCGGGGCCTATGGCTACACCTTC. Its protein product is CAWSYLPSGAYGYTF.

The chain combines TRBV19 with TRBJ1-2; weak D call: TRBD1 (5 bases). Germline-derived CDR1 and CDR2 are LNHDA and SQIVND (reference sequence). The CDR3 has 14 amino acids. V was pared by 0 bases and J by 5 bases, with 10 bases between. The CDR3 spells CASSIDHQGYGYTF. The CDR3 DNA reads as TGTGCCAGTAGTATAGATCACCAGGGTTATGGCTACACCTTC.

The gene calls are TRBV7-6 and TRBJ1-3, with TRBD1 matching over 7 bases. Trimming removed 1 base from V and 3 bases from J; junction bases left unmatched: 3. Germline CDR1 SGHVS, CDR2 FNYEAQ. CDR3 length equals 15 residues. The DNA for the CDR3 is TGTGCCAGCAGCTTAGTGACAGGGAGTGGAAACACCATATATTTT. Translating it yields CASSLVTGSGNTIYF.

The gene calls are TRBV5-4 and TRBJ2-5; a possible D gene is TRBD2 (5 bases). V shed 0 bases and J shed 5 bases, with 14 bases lying between them. The germline CDR1 and CDR2 sequences are SGHNT and YYREEE (reference sequence). This CDR3 is 15 amino acids long. CDR3 sequence: CASSLVWQREETQYF. In DNA, the CDR3 is TGTGCCAGCAGCTTGGTCTGGCAGAGGGAGGAGACCCAGTACTTC.

This clone was observed a handful of times. This rearrangement joins TRBV11-2 to TRBJ2-7; TRBD2 matches at 9 bases. V lost 0 bases, J lost 2 bases, and 2 bases stayed unmatched. The CDR3 is 15 residues long. From germline, CDR1 is SGHAT and CDR2 FQNNGV. CDR3 DNA sequence: TGTGCCAGCAGCTTAGAAGGGACTAGCACCTACGAGCAGTACTTC. It codes for CASSLEGTSTYEQYF. Complete variable domain (other parts from reference TRBV11-2 and TRBJ2-7): EAGVAQSPRYKIIEKRQSVAFWCNPISGHATLYWYQQILGQGPKLLIQFQNNGVVDDSQLPKDRFSAERLKGVDSTLKIQPAKLEDSAVYLCASSLEGTSTYEQYFGPGTRLTVT.

This chain connects TRBV7-7 to TRBJ2-1, with TRBD1 matching over 12 bases. This CDR3 region has 15 residues. The junction had 7 bases not matched to a gene; V was cut back by 5 bases and J by 8 bases. Germline CDR1 is SSHAT and CDR2 is FNYEAQ (reference sequence). In nucleotides, the CDR3 is TGTGCCAGCAGCCGGGACAGGGGGCAGGAGTATGAGCAGTTCTTC. This codes for CASSRDRGQEYEQFF.

The chain links TRBV4-1 to TRBJ2-3, with TRBD2 identical over 7 bases. The CDR3 has 14 amino acids. J lost 6 bases, V lost 6 bases, and 9 bases had no gene match. Looked up from germline, CDR1 is MGHRA and CDR2 is YSYEKL. Here the CDR3 reads CASSSGGGRDTQYF. CDR3 in DNA: TGCGCCAGCAGTTCCGGCGGGGGAAGGGATACGCAGTATTTT.

The J gene is TRBJ1-5, the V gene TRBV5-1; D is possibly TRBD1 (6 bases). The CDR3 is made up of 13 amino acids. Germline V gives CDR1 SGHRS, CDR2 YFSETQ. Trimming removed 4 bases at V and 4 bases at J, with 9 bases between. This chain's CDR3 is CASSRDKNQPQHF. The CDR3 coding sequence is TGCGCCAGCAGCCGGGACAAAAATCAGCCCCAGCATTTT.

The chain links TRBV5-8 to TRBJ1-2; D uncertain. This CDR3 is 13 amino acids long. V shed 5 bases and J shed 8 bases, with 16 bases lying between them. Looked up from germline, CDR1 is SGHTS and CDR2 is YDEGEE. Here the CDR3 reads CASSRRGSGGYTF. CDR3 DNA sequence: TGTGCCAGCAGTCGGAGAGGGTCGGGAGGCTACACCTTC.

V is TRBV27 and J is TRBJ2-3, with D unclear. CDR3 length: 15 residues. Germline CDR1 reads MNHEY; CDR2 reads SMNVEV (reference sequence). The germline V and J ends were trimmed by 3 bases and 0 bases, with 10 bases remaining between them. The CDR3 loop is CASSLEEPSTDTQYF. The CDR3 DNA reads TGTGCCAGCAGTTTGGAAGAACCAAGCACAGATACGCAGTATTTT.

The chain has TRBV18 and TRBJ2-4; no clear D. CDR1 is KGHSH and CDR2 is LQKENI in the germline V gene. The length of the CDR3 is 16 residues. Between the trimmed V and J ends, which lost 0 bases and 1 base, there was a span of 10 bases. For the CDR3, the DNA is TGTGCCAGCTCACCACCTAGTATGGGGGCCAAAAACATTCAGTACTTC. Translating gives CASSPPSMGAKNIQYF.